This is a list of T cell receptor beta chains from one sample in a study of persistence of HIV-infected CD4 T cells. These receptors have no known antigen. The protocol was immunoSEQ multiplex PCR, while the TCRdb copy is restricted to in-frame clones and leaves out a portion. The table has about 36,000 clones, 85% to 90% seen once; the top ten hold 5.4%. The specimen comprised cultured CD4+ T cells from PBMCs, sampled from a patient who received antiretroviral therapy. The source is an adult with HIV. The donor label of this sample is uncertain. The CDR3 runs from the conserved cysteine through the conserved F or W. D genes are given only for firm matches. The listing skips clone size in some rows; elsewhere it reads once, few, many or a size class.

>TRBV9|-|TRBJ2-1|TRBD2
CASSFRGGLPPYNEQFF
TGTGCCAGCAGCTTTCGGGGGGGCCTCCCCCCCTACAATGAGCAGTTCTTC
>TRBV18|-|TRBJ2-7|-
CASSHGQTYEQYF
TGTGCCAGCTCACACGGACAGACCTACGAGCAGTACTTC
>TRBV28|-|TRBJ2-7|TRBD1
CASSSAGTGGRYEQYF
TGTGCCAGCAGTTCGGCGGGGACAGGGGGTAGATACGAGCAGTACTTC
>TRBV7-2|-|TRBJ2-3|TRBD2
CASRVGLAGTDTQYF
TGTGCCAGCAGGGTCGGACTAGCGGGGACAGATACGCAGTATTTT
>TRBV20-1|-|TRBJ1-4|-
CSASSQNAEKLFF
TGCAGTGCCAGTAGTCAGAATGCTGAAAAACTGTTTTTT
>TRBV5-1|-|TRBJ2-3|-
CASSYGTGSPDTQYF
TGCGCCAGCAGCTACGGGACCGGGTCCCCAGATACGCAGTATTTT
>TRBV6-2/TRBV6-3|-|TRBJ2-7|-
CASRYNGAPVQYF
TGTGCCAGCAGATACAACGGGGCCCCAGTGCAGTACTTC
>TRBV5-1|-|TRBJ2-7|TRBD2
CASSWTGGREQYF
TGCGCCAGCAGCTGGACGGGAGGTCGCGAGCAGTACTTC
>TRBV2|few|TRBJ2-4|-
CASSADRTAKNIQYF
TGTGCCAGCAGTGCAGACAGGACAGCCAAAAACATTCAGTACTTC
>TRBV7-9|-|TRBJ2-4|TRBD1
CASSTTGLYIQYF
TGTGCCAGCAGCACGACAGGGTTGTACATTCAGTACTTC
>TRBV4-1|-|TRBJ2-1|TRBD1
CASSFQGADEQFF
TGCGCCAGCAGCTTCCAGGGGGCGGATGAGCAGTTCTTC
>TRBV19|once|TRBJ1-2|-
CASSKRDVPTF
TGTGCCAGTAGTAAACGGGACGTCCCCACCTTC
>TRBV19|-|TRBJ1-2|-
CASSIKNTPNYGYTF
TGTGCCAGTAGTATCAAGAACACACCGAACTATGGCTACACCTTC
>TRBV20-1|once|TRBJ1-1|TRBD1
CSASLGAGGMNTEAFF
TGCAGTGCTAGTTTGGGGGCAGGGGGGATGAACACTGAAGCTTTCTTT
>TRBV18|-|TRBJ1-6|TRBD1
CASSPPGGRNSPLHF
TGTGCCAGCTCACCCCCAGGGGGCCGTAATTCACCCCTCCACTTT
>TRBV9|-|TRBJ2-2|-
CASSVLAGELFF
TGTGCCAGCAGCGTCTTAGCCGGGGAGCTGTTTTTT
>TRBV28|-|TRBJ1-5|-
CASKNLGGGGSNQPQHF
TGTGCCAGCAAAAACCTCGGGGGGGGAGGGAGCAATCAGCCCCAGCATTTT
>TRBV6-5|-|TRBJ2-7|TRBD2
CASSYSASGGNYEQYF
TGTGCCAGCAGTTACTCGGCTAGCGGGGGGAACTACGAGCAGTACTTC
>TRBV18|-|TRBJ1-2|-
CASSPPFGRNYGYTF
TGTGCCAGCTCACCACCGTTCGGGAGGAACTATGGCTACACCTTC
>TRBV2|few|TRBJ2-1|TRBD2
CASTTSGGPYNEQFF
TGTGCCAGCACTACTAGCGGGGGGCCATACAATGAGCAGTTCTTC
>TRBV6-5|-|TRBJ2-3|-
CASSYSIDTQYF
TGTGCCAGCAGTTACTCGATAGATACGCAGTATTTT
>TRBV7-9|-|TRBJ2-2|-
CASSQAGNTGELFF
TGTGCCAGCAGCCAAGCGGGGAACACCGGGGAGCTGTTTTTT
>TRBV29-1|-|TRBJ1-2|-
CSAIPAVSNYGYTF
TGCAGCGCCATACCCGCCGTTAGTAACTATGGCTACACCTTC
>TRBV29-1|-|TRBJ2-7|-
CSVRVIRYEQYF
TGCAGCGTAAGGGTAATTCGCTACGAGCAGTACTTC
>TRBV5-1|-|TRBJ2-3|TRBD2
CASSLGGEGDTQYF
TGCGCCAGCAGCTTGGGAGGGGAGGGGGATACGCAGTATTTT
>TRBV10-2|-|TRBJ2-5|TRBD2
CASGVGGVLQETQYF
TGCGCCAGCGGAGTCGGGGGGGTCCTCCAAGAGACCCAGTACTTC
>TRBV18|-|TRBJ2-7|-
CASSSFAYEQYF
TGTGCCAGCTCATCCTTCGCATACGAGCAGTACTTC
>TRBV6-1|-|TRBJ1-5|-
CASRGEWGQPQHF
TGTGCCAGCAGGGGGGAGTGGGGTCAGCCCCAGCATTTT
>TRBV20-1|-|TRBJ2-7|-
CSARTSYEQYF
TGCAGTGCTAGGACTAGCTACGAGCAGTACTTC
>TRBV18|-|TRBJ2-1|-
CASSPPVSDEQFF
TGTGCCAGCTCACCACCGGTTTCGGATGAGCAGTTCTTC
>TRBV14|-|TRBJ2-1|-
CASSPGRGILIIYNEQFF
TGTGCCAGCAGCCCGGGTCGGGGAATCCTTATTATCTACAATGAGCAGTTCTTC
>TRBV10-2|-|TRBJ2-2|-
CASRSGVNTGELFF
TGCGCCAGCAGGTCCGGGGTGAACACCGGGGAGCTGTTTTTT
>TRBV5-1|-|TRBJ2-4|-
CASSLAYSGQQITKNIQYF
TGCGCCAGCAGCTTGGCTTACTCGGGTCAGCAGATAACCAAAAACATTCAGTACTTC
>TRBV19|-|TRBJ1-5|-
CASTRTVDQPQHF
TGTGCCAGTACCAGGACAGTAGATCAGCCCCAGCATTTT
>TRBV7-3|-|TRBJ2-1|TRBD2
CASSLTSGGLGNEQFF
TGTGCCAGCAGCTTAACTAGCGGGGGACTGGGTAATGAGCAGTTCTTC
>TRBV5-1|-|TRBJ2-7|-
CASSLVVSGYEQYF
TGCGCCAGCAGCTTGGTAGTCAGTGGGTACGAGCAGTACTTC
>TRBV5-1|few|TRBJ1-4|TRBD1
CASSKTGQGTPNEKLFF
TGCGCCAGCAGCAAAACGGGACAGGGAACGCCTAATGAAAAACTGTTTTTT
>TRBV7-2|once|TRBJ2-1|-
CASRLTRALYNEQFF
TGTGCCAGCAGACTAACTAGAGCTCTCTACAATGAGCAGTTCTTC
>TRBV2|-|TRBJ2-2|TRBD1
CASSRQGTNTGELFF
TGTGCCAGCAGTCGACAGGGAACTAACACCGGGGAGCTGTTTTTT
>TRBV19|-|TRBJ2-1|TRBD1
CASSKGQGGNEQFF
TGTGCCAGTAGTAAAGGACAGGGGGGCAATGAGCAGTTCTTC
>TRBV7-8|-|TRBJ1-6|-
CASSDSYPNSPLHF
TGTGCCAGCAGCGACAGCTATCCTAATTCACCCCTCCACTTT
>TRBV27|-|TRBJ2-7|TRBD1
CASSGTGITYEQYF
TGTGCCAGCAGTGGGACAGGGATTACCTACGAGCAGTACTTC
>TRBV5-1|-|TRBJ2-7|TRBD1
CASSQRRGQGTLVPYEQYF
TGCGCCAGCAGCCAACGACGCGGACAGGGGACCCTGGTCCCCTACGAGCAGTACTTC
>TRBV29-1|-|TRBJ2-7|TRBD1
CSVEGTGGHEQYF
TGCAGCGTTGAGGGGACAGGGGGCCACGAGCAGTACTTC
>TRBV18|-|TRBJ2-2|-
CASSPPYGSNTGELFF
TGTGCCAGCTCACCACCGTACGGGTCCAACACCGGGGAGCTGTTTTTT
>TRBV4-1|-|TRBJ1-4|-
CASSQEWREKLFF
TGCGCCAGCAGCCAAGAATGGAGGGAAAAACTGTTTTTT
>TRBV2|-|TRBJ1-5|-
CASSVGQYNQPQHF
TGTGCCAGCAGTGTTGGGCAGTACAATCAGCCCCAGCATTTT
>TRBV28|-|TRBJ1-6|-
CASTTPGHSYNSPLHF
TGTGCCAGCACTACCCCCGGGCACTCCTATAATTCACCCCTCCACTTT
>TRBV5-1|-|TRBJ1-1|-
CASSLQVENTEAFF
TGCGCCAGCAGCTTGCAGGTGGAGAACACTGAAGCTTTCTTT
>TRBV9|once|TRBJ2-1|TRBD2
CASSPSGGVFLTSYNEQFF
TGTGCCAGCAGCCCATCCGGGGGGGTTTTCCTTACTTCCTACAATGAGCAGTTCTTC
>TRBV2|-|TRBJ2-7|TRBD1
CASNLLRTGGYEQYF
TGTGCCAGCAACCTTTTAAGGACAGGAGGCTACGAGCAGTACTTC
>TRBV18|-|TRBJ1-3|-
CASSPGGVTSGNTIYF
TGTGCCAGCTCACCGGGAGGGGTTACCTCTGGAAACACCATATATTTT
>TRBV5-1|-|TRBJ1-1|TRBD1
CASSPGQGISEAFF
TGCGCCAGCAGCCCGGGACAGGGCATTTCTGAAGCTTTCTTT